The 21 T cell receptor beta chains below all came from one sample that was sequenced in a study of cytomegalovirus exposure and HLA in healthy donors. PCR employed 60 Vbeta and 13 Jbeta primers. Method: immunoSEQ multiplex PCR; TCRdb's copy keeps in-frame clones and lacks some. This table has about 180,000 clones, around 80% appearing once. Sequencing was done on a sample of PBMCs. The source of these receptors is a man aged 40-55 years in good health and CMV-seronegative.

J is TRBJ2-1 and V is TRBV6-5, with 10 bases matching TRBD2. This CDR3 region has 15 residues. Germline lookup yields CDR1 MNHEY and CDR2 SVGAGI. The trim removed 6 bases at V and 4 bases at J, leaving 6 bases unmatched. In nucleotides, the CDR3 is TGTGCCAGCAGACAAAGAGCGGGAGGGTACAATGAGCAGTTCTTC. It is translated as CASRQRAGGYNEQFF.

V usage is TRBV7-6 and J usage is TRBJ2-1; D is unresolved. The CDR3 runs 13 residues. Trimming took 5 bases from V and 8 from J, leaving 13 bases between them. CDR1 SGHVS and CDR2 FNYEAQ come from the germline V gene. The CDR3 coding sequence is TGTGCCAGCAGCCCCCCTAGTGGGTATGAGCAGTTCTTC. Its translation: CASSPPSGYEQFF.

V and J are TRBV5-5 and TRBJ1-6; the match to TRBD1 covers 7 bases. CDR1 is SGHKS and CDR2 is YYEKEE in the germline V gene (reference sequence). This CDR3 has 16 amino acids. Trimming cost V 3 bases and J 6 bases; bases outside gene matches: 9. The CDR3 loop reads CASSSRSGQANSPLHF. CDR3 DNA sequence: TGTGCCAGCAGCTCCAGATCCGGACAGGCTAATTCACCCCTCCACTTT.

CDR3 region: CASSSAGIYGYTF. The CDR3 nucleotides are TGTGCCAGCAGCTCCGCAGGGATCTATGGCTACACCTTC. V gene TRBV7-2 combines with J gene TRBJ1-2; D is possibly TRBD1 (5 bases). CDR3 size: 13 residues. V was clipped by 4 bases and J by 4 bases, with 10 bases between them. Per germline, CDR1 SGHTA and CDR2 FQGNSA.

This clone was seen a single time. The rearrangement joins TRBV7-9 to TRBJ2-1, with D possibly matching TRBD2 (7 bases). V was clipped by 0 bases and J by 8 bases, with 14 bases between them. Germline assignment: CDR1 SEHNR and CDR2 FQNEAQ (reference sequence). This CDR3 has 15 amino acids. The CDR3 region is CASSLAGGLMDEQFF. The CDR3 nucleotides are TGTGCCAGCAGCTTAGCGGGGGGGCTTATGGATGAGCAGTTCTTC.

The J gene is TRBJ2-7, the V gene TRBV19, with TRBD2 matching 11 bases. The CDR3 length is 15 residues. V dropped 5 bases and J dropped 3; count of bases not matched to a gene: 6. Germline CDR1 and CDR2: LNHDA and SQIVND (reference sequence). CDR3 protein: CASSYSGTSGYEQYF. DNA of the CDR3: TGTGCCAGTAGTTATTCCGGGACTAGCGGCTACGAGCAGTACTTC.

The chain uses TRBV19 and TRBJ1-4, with D unresolved. The CDR3 has 13 amino acids. Trimming cost V 3 bases and J 7 bases, with 9 bases left between them. CDR1 is LNHDA and CDR2 is SQIVND in the germline V gene (reference sequence). The chain's CDR3 is CASSMRLIEKLFF. The CDR3 nucleotides read TGTGCCAGTAGTATGCGACTGATTGAAAAACTGTTTTTT.

This clone was observed a handful of times. The chain has TRBV7-9 and TRBJ1-1; D gene ambiguous. The CDR3 sequence is 15 residues long. Germline CDR1 reads SEHNR; CDR2 reads FQNEAQ (reference sequence). V was pared by 2 bases and J by 4 bases, with 14 bases between. The CDR3, as DNA: TGTGCCAGCAGCTTACCCCCGCGAGTCGGCACTGAAGCTTTCTTT. Encoded protein: CASSLPPRVGTEAFF.

The V gene is TRBV4-1, the J gene TRBJ2-3; 8 nucleotides align to TRBD2. Germline trimming cut 2 bases from V and 4 bases from J; bases unmatched to any gene: 8. The CDR3 sequence is 16 residues long. Germline V gene sequence: CDR1 MGHRA, CDR2 YSYEKL. CDR3 DNA: TGCGCCAGCAGCCAACAAAACTTACTAGCGGCAGATACGCAGTATTTT. Its translation: CASSQQNLLAADTQYF.

The chain employs TRBV5-4 and TRBJ2-6, with a possible D match to TRBD1 (6 bases). The V gene's germline CDR1 is SGHNT and CDR2 YYREEE (reference sequence). The length of the CDR3 is 15 residues. V was shortened by 4 bases and J by 2 bases, with 10 bases between the two germline ends. CDR3 nucleotides: TGTGCCAGCAGCCCTTACAGGGCTGGGGCCAACGTCCTGACTTTC. Amino acids: CASSPYRAGANVLTF. The whole variable domain, filled in from reference TRBV5-4 and TRBJ2-6, reads ETGVTQSPTHLIKTRGQQVTLRCSSQSGHNTVSWYQQALGQGPQFIFQYYREEENGRGNFPPRFSGLQFPNYSSELNVNALELDDSALYLCASSPYRAGANVLTFGAGSRLTVL.

J is TRBJ1-2 and V is TRBV6-6; TRBD1 matches at 12 bases. CDR1 MNHNY and CDR2 SVGAGI come from the germline V gene (reference sequence). Trimming removed 6 bases from V and 8 bases from J; junction bases left unmatched: 10. This CDR3 has 15 residues. In DNA, the CDR3 is TGTGCCAGCAGCTACGGGGGGACAGGGGGCCGCGGCTACACCTTC. Translation gives CASSYGGTGGRGYTF.

The chain links TRBV6-1 to TRBJ2-3, with D hard to call. The ends were cut back, 1 base at V and 5 bases at J, with 7 bases in the middle. The CDR3 loop spans 13 amino acids. Per germline, CDR1 MNHNS and CDR2 SASEGT. CDR3: CASSEVERDTQYF. CDR3 DNA sequence: TGTGCCAGCAGTGAAGTCGAGAGAGATACGCAGTATTTT.

The chain joins TRBV7-9 to TRBJ2-7, with D possibly being TRBD1 (6 bases). The V end lost 2 bases, the J end lost 7 bases, and 15 bases lay between the germline ends. Germline CDR1 SEHNR, CDR2 FQNEAQ (reference sequence). The CDR3 length is 14 residues. CDR3 residues: CASSLWPQGGEQYF. CDR3 coding DNA: TGTGCCAGCAGCTTATGGCCGCAAGGGGGAGAGCAGTACTTC.

This chain connects TRBV29-1 to TRBJ2-7; tentatively, D is TRBD1 (6 bases). The V end lost 4 bases, the J end lost 4 bases, and 14 bases lay between the germline ends. Germline V gene data show CDR1 as SQVTM and CDR2 as ANQGSEA. This CDR3 region has 13 residues. The CDR3 loop reads CSVVPGTSYEQYF. The CDR3 DNA sequence: TGCAGCGTTGTTCCCGGGACATCTTACGAGCAGTACTTC.

This chain uses TRBV6-6 with TRBJ2-2; 9 nucleotides agree with TRBD2. The CDR3 has 15 residues. The ends lost 6 bases at V and 3 bases at J; junction bases unmatched: 5. CDR1 is MNHNY and CDR2 is SVGAGI in the germline V gene (reference sequence). The CDR3 sequence: CASSLGTSYTGELFF. In DNA, the CDR3 is TGTGCCAGCAGCCTCGGGACTAGCTACACCGGGGAGCTGTTTTTT.

The rearrangement uses TRBV7-9 and TRBJ2-7; 8 nucleotides match TRBD2. Trimming at V came to 6 bases and at J to 6 bases, leaving 16 bases not matched to a gene. Germline CDR1 is SEHNR and CDR2 is FQNEAQ (reference sequence). The CDR3 runs to 16 residues. The CDR3 reads CASSFIFGAGGGEQYF. Here the CDR3 DNA reads TGTGCCAGCAGTTTTATTTTCGGGGCGGGAGGTGGCGAGCAGTACTTC.

The rearrangement links TRBV7-2 to TRBJ2-5; a weak D match, TRBD2 (5 bases). Germline CDR1 is SGHTA and CDR2 is FQGNSA. Deletions cut 7 bases from V and 5 bases from J, with 14 bases between. The length of the CDR3 is 13 residues. The CDR3 spells CASTSGSIETQYF. CDR3 DNA sequence: TGTGCCAGCACGTCTGGGAGTATTGAGACCCAGTACTTC. Full variable domain (remainder filled in from reference TRBV7-2 and TRBJ2-5): GAGVSQSPSNKVTEKGKDVELRCDPISGHTALYWYRQSLGQGLEFLIYFQGNSAPDKSGLPSDRFSAERTGGSVSTLTIQRTQQEDSAVYLCASTSGSIETQYFGPGTRLLVL.

This clone was counted a single time. The chain recombines TRBV18 with TRBJ1-2; TRBD1 agrees at 9 bases. V lost 3 bases, J lost 4 bases, and 3 bases stayed unmatched. This CDR3 is 14 amino acids long. The V gene's germline CDR1 is KGHSH and CDR2 LQKENI. CDR3 in amino acids: CASSPGTGSYGYTF. CDR3 nucleotides: TGTGCCAGCTCACCTGGGACAGGGAGCTATGGCTACACCTTC.

The chain employs TRBV10-1 and TRBJ1-1; TRBD1 is a possible D gene (5 bases). CDR3 length equals 15 residues. V was trimmed by 1 base and J by 1 base, leaving 10 bases between them. Germline V CDR1 and CDR2: WNHNN, SYGVQD (reference sequence). CDR3 in DNA: TGCGCCAGCAGTGAGTACGTGGGGGGGAACACTGAAGCTTTCTTT. This gives the protein CASSEYVGGNTEAFF.

This sequence joins TRBV4-3 and TRBJ1-1, with TRBD1 matching over 9 bases. This CDR3 contains 16 residues. J gave up 4 bases and V 1 base, and 7 bases lay outside the gene matches. Germline CDR1 is LGHNA and CDR2 is YSLEER. This CDR3 is CASSQVGQGHGTEAFF. The DNA of the CDR3 is TGCGCCAGCAGCCAAGTGGGACAGGGCCATGGCACTGAAGCTTTCTTT.

This rearrangement joins TRBV18 to TRBJ2-1; 10 nucleotides match TRBD2. Germline lookup yields CDR1 KGHSH and CDR2 LQKENI. V shed 2 bases and J 6 bases; nucleotides not matched to a gene: 4. This CDR3 region has 15 residues. DNA for the CDR3: TGTGCCAGCTCACCATCACTAGCGGGACCCAATGAGCAGTTCTTC. Protein product: CASSPSLAGPNEQFF.